This is a list of T cell receptor beta chains from one sample in a study of graft-versus-host responses after intestinal transplantation. Libraries were prepared by immunoSEQ multiplex PCR; TCRdb keeps only in-frame clonotypes and omits some of them. The sample has about 45,000 clones, about 91% seen once. The sample in question was PBMCs, obtained 524 days after transplant. All receptors come from a human patient who received an intestinal transplant, so some T cells may come from the graft donor. Both conserved end residues are part of each CDR3. The D gene is left open where the match is weak.

TRBV25-1	TRBJ2-7	.	CASSEPGKRGEQYF
TRBV28	TRBJ2-5	.	CASSLGPWVETQYF
TRBV18	TRBJ2-5	.	CASSPGLGETQYF
TRBV4-3	TRBJ2-1	.	CASSPLVGLASNEQFF
TRBV27	TRBJ1-5	TRBD1	CASSPASGQGKKPQHF
TRBV7-8	TRBJ2-3	TRBD1	CASSLAHRGQDTQYF
TRBV5-1	TRBJ2-7	TRBD1	CASSLGGTGSYEQYF
TRBV5-4	TRBJ1-2	TRBD1	CASSLAGTGVYGYTF
TRBV12-5	TRBJ1-1	.	CAIALGPLERGAFF
TRBV4-2	TRBJ1-2	.	CASSHLSGGLDYGYTF
TRBV19	TRBJ2-5	TRBD2	CASSDILAGEGETQYF
TRBV29-1	TRBJ2-1	TRBD1	CSVGDRGPYNEQFF
TRBV5-1	TRBJ2-5	.	CASSLGAQETQYF
TRBV6-5	TRBJ2-7	TRBD2	CASTFASGAYEQYF
TRBV6-5	TRBJ2-3	TRBD2	CASSATSVTDTQYF
TRBV28	TRBJ1-5	.	CASSKNQPQHF
TRBV6-1	TRBJ2-7	.	CASLNREGGYEQYF
TRBV6-1	TRBJ1-5	.	CASSALHRVGNQPQHF
TRBV30	TRBJ1-1	TRBD1	CAWRVGTVTEAFF
TRBV5-6	TRBJ2-7	.	CASSWGGGDEQYF
TRBV9	TRBJ2-1	TRBD2	CASSVEGTSGRASEQFF
TRBV6-5	TRBJ1-2	TRBD1	CASSYSGQGTYGYTF
TRBV28	TRBJ2-6	.	CASSPHREGANVLTF
TRBV30	TRBJ1-2	.	CAWSVGAGDGYTF
TRBV10-1	TRBJ2-1	TRBD2	CASRRLAGGMGYNEQFF
TRBV5-8	TRBJ2-1	.	CASSSRSGQRNEQFF
TRBV11-2	TRBJ1-4	TRBD1	CASSLDIPGQAINEKLFF
TRBV6-6	TRBJ1-2	.	CASTLSGRGYTF
TRBV18	TRBJ2-7	TRBD1	CASSLRTGPYEQYF
TRBV9	TRBJ2-3	.	CASSVFRGIKGTDTQYF
TRBV5-6	TRBJ2-7	TRBD2	CASSLNGRAGEQYF